The 7 T cell receptor beta chains listed next were all sequenced from one sample in a study of TIL therapy for anti-PD-1-resistant metastatic lung cancer. This was the immunoSEQ v3 assay. Data came from immunoSEQ multiplex PCR; TCRdb stores just in-frame clones and leaves some out. The sample holds approximately 53,000 clones, 79% seen once. Noted time point: pre-treatment sample, taken before nivolumab and TIL therapy. The sequencing used blood, collected at baseline. These receptors were collected from a woman between 30 and 80 years old with non-small cell lung cancer.

This clone was detected once. The CDR3 nucleotides are TGTGCCAGCAGTGTTGGACAGAACTATGGCTACACCTTC. Amino acids: CASSVGQNYGYTF. V and J are TRBV2 and TRBJ1-2, with TRBD1 as a possible D gene (6 bases). There are 13 residues in the CDR3. Germline V lookup: CDR1 SNHLY, CDR2 FYNNEI. Trimming removed 4 bases from V and 2 bases from J, with 8 bases in between.

The rearrangement uses TRBV7-8 and TRBJ1-2; D is unclear. Per the germline V gene, CDR1 is SGHVS and CDR2 is FQNEAQ. The CDR3 runs 15 residues. V dropped 0 bases and J dropped 7 bases, with 15 bases sitting between them. CDR3 residues: CASSLARVALRGYTF. The DNA of the CDR3 is TGTGCCAGCAGCTTAGCGCGGGTAGCTTTGCGTGGCTACACCTTC. The complete variable domain, with remaining parts taken from reference TRBV7-8 and TRBJ1-2, reads GAGVSQSPRYKVAKRGQDVALRCDPISGHVSLFWYQQALGQGPEFLTYFQNEAQLDKSGLPSDRFFAERPEGSVSTLKIQRTQQEDSAVYLCASSLARVALRGYTFGSGTRLTVV.

This clone was seen only a few times. The J gene is TRBJ1-1, the V gene TRBV6-5; no clear D. Deletions cut 0 bases from V and 5 bases from J, with 13 bases between. Germline V gives CDR1 MNHEY, CDR2 SVGAGI. The CDR3 contains 15 residues. CDR3 protein: CASSYSSSVGTEAFF. For the CDR3, the DNA is TGTGCCAGCAGTTACTCAAGCTCCGTCGGGACTGAAGCTTTCTTT.

The rearrangement joins TRBV18 to TRBJ2-5; tentative D call: TRBD1 (7 bases). CDR1 and CDR2 (germline): KGHSH, LQKENI. Trimming cost V 3 bases and J 3 bases, with 17 bases left between them. The CDR3 loop spans 16 amino acids. This CDR3 is CASSPFVRGTEETQYF. In DNA, the CDR3 is TGTGCCAGCTCACCTTTTGTTCGCGGGACAGAAGAGACCCAGTACTTC.

This clone was seen a handful of times. The rearrangement joins TRBV11-2 to TRBJ1-1, with unresolved D. V was shortened by 5 bases and J by 4 bases, with 11 bases between the two germline ends. The CDR3 runs 13 residues. Germline V gene sequence: CDR1 SGHAT, CDR2 FQNNGV. The CDR3 coding sequence is TGTGCCAGCAGCGTCAGCCTCTCCACTGAAGCTTTCTTT. This codes for CASSVSLSTEAFF. The full variable domain, rest sourced from reference TRBV11-2 and TRBJ1-1, is EAGVAQSPRYKIIEKRQSVAFWCNPISGHATLYWYQQILGQGPKLLIQFQNNGVVDDSQLPKDRFSAERLKGVDSTLKIQPAKLEDSAVYLCASSVSLSTEAFFGQGTRLTVV.

The V and J genes are TRBV4-2 and TRBJ2-1; weak D call: TRBD2 (7 bases). Trimming took off 3 bases at V and 9 bases at J, with 21 bases between the two ends. The CDR3 contains 16 residues. Per germline, CDR1 LGHNA and CDR2 YNFKEQ. The CDR3 DNA sequence: TGTGCCAGCAGCCAGCCCCTAAGTGGGGGGGCAGGTGAGCAGTTCTTC. Protein sequence: CASSQPLSGGAGEQFF.

The CDR3 region is CASSSSSYNEQFF. CDR3 nucleotide sequence: TGCGCCAGCAGCAGTAGCTCCTACAATGAGCAGTTCTTC. The V call is TRBV10-1, the J call TRBJ2-1; no firm D call. Germline V gives CDR1 WNHNN, CDR2 SYGVQD (reference sequence). The V and J ends lost 6 bases and 0 bases respectively, with 6 bases between them. This CDR3 contains 13 residues.